This T cell receptor (beta chain) came from a study of patients and donors after allogeneic stem cell transplantation. The CDR3 is 15 amino acids. The germline V gene encodes CDR1 SGHNT and CDR2 YENEEA. Deletions cut 1 base from V and 5 bases from J, with 12 bases between. One entry per CDR3 protein, called by TCRdb with MiXCR from the RT-PCR reads. The data hold 400,000 to 500,000 distinct CDR3 sequences, with approximately 16% observed a single time. Sequences were obtained from blood, either unsorted or a sorted T cell fraction (not recorded which). The clonotype comes from a human donor who was either an allogeneic HSCT recipient or a stem cell or donor lymphocyte infusion donor (not recorded which). It is not recorded whose cells these are; they may come from a transplant donor. The chain employs TRBV11-3 and TRBJ2-1; the D is unclear. In nucleotides, the CDR3 is TGTGCCAGCAGCTTAGGTCGCCGGGCCAACAATGAGCAGTTCTTC. It encodes CASSLGRRANNEQFF.